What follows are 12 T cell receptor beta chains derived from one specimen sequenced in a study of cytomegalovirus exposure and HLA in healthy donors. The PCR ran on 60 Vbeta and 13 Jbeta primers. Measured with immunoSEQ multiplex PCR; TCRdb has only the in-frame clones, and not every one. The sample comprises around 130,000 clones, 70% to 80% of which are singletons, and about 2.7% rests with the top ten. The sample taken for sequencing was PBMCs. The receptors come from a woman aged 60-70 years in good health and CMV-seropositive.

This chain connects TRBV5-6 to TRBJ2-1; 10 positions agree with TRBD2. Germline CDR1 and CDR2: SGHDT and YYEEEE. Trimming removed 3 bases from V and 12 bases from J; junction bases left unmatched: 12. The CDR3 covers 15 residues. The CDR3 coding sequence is TGTGCCAGCAGCTCATCCTTAGCGGGGGGAGCGTGGCAGTTCTTC. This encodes CASSSSLAGGAWQFF.

The CDR3 loop is CASSEARFNQPQHF. The CDR3 bases are TGTGCCAGCAGTGAAGCGCGGTTCAATCAGCCCCAGCATTTT. V and J are TRBV2 and TRBJ1-5; D is uncertain. Looked up from germline, CDR1 is SNHLY and CDR2 is FYNNEI. The ends were cut back, 0 bases at V and 3 bases at J, with 6 bases in the middle. The CDR3 runs to 14 residues.

The DNA of the CDR3 is TGTGCCAGCAGCTTGTACCCCAGCCTCACGGCGGGGACTGAAGCTTTCTTT. This gives the protein CASSLYPSLTAGTEAFF. The V gene is TRBV5-6, the J gene TRBJ1-1; no firm D call. V was cut by 1 base and J by 5 bases, with 21 bases left in between. Germline V lookup: CDR1 SGHDT, CDR2 YYEEEE. CDR3 size: 17 residues.

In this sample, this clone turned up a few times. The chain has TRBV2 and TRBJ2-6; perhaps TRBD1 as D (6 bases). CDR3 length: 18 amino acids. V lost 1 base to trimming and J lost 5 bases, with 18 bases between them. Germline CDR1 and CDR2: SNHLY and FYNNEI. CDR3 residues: CASSEGTAALRWANVLTF. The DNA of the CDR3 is TGTGCCAGCAGTGAAGGGACAGCGGCCCTGCGCTGGGCCAACGTCCTGACTTTC.

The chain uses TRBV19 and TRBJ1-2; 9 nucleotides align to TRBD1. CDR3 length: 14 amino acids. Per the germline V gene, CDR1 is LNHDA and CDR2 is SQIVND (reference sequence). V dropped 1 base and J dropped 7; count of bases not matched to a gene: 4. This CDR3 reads CASSIGDREAGYTF. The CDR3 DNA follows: TGTGCCAGTAGTATAGGGGACAGGGAGGCTGGCTACACCTTC.

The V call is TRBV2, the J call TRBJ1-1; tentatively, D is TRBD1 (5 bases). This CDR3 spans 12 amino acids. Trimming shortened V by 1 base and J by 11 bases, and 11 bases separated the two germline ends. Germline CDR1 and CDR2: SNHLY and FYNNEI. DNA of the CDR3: TGTGCCAGCAGTGAAGGTGTGGGGGGGGCTTTCTTT. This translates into CASSEGVGGAFF.

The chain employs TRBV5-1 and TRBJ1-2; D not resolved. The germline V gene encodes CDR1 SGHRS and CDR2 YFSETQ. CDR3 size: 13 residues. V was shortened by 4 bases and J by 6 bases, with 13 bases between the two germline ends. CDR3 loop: CASSLSESDGYTF. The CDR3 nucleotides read TGCGCCAGCAGCCTCTCCGAGAGCGATGGCTACACCTTC.

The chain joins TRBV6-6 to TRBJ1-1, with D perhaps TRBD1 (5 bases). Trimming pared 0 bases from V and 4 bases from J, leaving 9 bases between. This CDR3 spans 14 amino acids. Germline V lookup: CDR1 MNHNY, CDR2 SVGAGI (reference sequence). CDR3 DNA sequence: TGTGCCAGCAGTTACTCCCAGGGAGGCACTGAAGCTTTCTTT. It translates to CASSYSQGGTEAFF.

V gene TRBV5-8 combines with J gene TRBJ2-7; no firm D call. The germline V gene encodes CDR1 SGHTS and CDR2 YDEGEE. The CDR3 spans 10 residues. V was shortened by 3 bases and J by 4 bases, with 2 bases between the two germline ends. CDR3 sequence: CASSSYEQYF. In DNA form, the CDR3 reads TGTGCCAGCAGCTCATACGAGCAGTACTTC.

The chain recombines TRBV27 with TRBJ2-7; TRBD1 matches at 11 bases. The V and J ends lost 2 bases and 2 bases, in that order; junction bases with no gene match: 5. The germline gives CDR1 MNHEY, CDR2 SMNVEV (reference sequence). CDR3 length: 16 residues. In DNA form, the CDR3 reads TGTGCCAGCAGTTTACTGGGACAGGGGGGGCCCTACGAGCAGTACTTC. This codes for CASSLLGQGGPYEQYF.

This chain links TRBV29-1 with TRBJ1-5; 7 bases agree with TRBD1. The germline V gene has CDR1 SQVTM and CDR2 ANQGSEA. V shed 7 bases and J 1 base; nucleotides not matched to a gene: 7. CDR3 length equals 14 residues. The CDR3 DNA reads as TGCAGCGCTGTGACAGGGCGCAGCAATCAGCCCCAGCATTTT. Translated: CSAVTGRSNQPQHF.

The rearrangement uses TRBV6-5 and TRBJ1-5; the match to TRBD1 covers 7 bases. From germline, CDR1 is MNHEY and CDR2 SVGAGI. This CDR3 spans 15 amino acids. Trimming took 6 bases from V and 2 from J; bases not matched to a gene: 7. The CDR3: CASSPTGIGNQPQHF. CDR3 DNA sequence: TGTGCCAGCAGCCCGACAGGGATCGGCAATCAGCCCCAGCATTTT.